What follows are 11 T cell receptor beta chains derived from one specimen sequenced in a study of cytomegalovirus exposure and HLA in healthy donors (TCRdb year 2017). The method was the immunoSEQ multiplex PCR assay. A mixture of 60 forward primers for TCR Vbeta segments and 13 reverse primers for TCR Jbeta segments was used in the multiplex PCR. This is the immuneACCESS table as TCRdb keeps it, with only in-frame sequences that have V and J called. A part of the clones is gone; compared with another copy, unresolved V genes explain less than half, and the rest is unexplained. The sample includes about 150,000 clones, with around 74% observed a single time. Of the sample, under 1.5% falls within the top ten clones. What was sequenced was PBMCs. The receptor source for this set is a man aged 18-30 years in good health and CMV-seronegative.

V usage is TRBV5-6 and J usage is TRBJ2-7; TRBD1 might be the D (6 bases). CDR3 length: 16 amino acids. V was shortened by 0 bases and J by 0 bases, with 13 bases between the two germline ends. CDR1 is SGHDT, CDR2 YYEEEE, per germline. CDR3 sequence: CASSLGHRALSYEQYF. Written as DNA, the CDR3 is TGTGCCAGCAGCTTGGGCCACAGGGCCCTCTCCTACGAGCAGTACTTC. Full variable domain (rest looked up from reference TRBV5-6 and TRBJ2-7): DAGVTQSPTHLIKTRGQQVTLRCSPKSGHDTVSWYQQALGQGPQFIFQYYEEEERQRGNFPDRFSGHQFPNYSSELNVNALLLGDSALYLCASSLGHRALSYEQYFGPGTRLTVT.

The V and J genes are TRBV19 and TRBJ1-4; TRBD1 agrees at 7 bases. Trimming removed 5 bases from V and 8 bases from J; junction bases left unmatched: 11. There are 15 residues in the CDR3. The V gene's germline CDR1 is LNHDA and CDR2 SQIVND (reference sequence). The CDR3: CASSPGTAVREKLFF. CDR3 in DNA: TGTGCCAGTAGTCCAGGGACAGCCGTCCGCGAAAAACTGTTTTTT. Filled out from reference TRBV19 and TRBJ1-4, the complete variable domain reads DGGITQSPKYLFRKEGQNVTLSCEQNLNHDAMYWYRQDPGQGLRLIYYSQIVNDFQKGDIAEGYSVSREKKESFPLTVTSAQKNPTAFYLCASSPGTAVREKLFFGSGTQLSVL.

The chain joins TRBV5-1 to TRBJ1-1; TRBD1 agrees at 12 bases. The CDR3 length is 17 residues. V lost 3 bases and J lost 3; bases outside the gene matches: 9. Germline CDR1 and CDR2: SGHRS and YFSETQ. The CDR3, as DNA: TGCGCCAGCAGCTCAACCGGGACAGGGGGCGTGTACACTGAAGCTTTCTTT. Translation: CASSSTGTGGVYTEAFF.

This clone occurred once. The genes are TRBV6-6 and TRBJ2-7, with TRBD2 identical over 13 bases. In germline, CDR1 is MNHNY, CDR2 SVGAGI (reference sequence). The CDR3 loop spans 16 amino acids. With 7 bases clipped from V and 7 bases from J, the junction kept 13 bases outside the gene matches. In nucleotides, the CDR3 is TGTGCCAGCATGGAACGGCCGGGACTAGCGGGACTGGAGCAGTACTTC. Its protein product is CASMERPGLAGLEQYF.

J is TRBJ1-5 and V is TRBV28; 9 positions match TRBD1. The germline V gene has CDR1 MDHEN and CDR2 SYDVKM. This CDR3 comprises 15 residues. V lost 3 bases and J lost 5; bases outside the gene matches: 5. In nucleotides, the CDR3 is TGTGCCAGCAGTTTGGCGGGACAGGGTTATCAGCCCCAGCATTTT. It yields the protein CASSLAGQGYQPQHF.

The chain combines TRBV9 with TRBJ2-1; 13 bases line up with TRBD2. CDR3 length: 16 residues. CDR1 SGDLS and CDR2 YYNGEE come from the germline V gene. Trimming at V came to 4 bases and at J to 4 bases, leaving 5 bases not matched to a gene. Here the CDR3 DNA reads TGTGCCAGCAGCTCCCGGACTAGCGGGGGTTACAATGAGCAGTTCTTC. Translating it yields CASSSRTSGGYNEQFF. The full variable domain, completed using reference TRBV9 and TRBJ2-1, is DSGVTQTPKHLITATGQRVTLRCSPRSGDLSVYWYQQSLDQGLQFLIQYYNGEERAKGNILERFSAQQFPDLHSELNLSSLELGDSALYFCASSSRTSGGYNEQFFGPGTRLTVL.

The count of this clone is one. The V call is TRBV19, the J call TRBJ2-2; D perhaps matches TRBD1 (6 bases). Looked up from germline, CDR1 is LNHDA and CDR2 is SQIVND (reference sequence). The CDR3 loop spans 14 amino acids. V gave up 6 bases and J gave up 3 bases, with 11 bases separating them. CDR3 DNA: TGTGCCAGTAGGGCCAGGGGACACACCGGGGAGCTGTTTTTT. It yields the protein CASRARGHTGELFF.

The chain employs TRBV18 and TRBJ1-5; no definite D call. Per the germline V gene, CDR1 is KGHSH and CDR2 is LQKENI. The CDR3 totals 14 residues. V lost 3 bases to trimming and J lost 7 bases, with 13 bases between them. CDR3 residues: CASSPDLQGQPQHF. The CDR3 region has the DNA TGTGCCAGCTCACCGGACTTACAAGGCCAGCCCCAGCATTTT.

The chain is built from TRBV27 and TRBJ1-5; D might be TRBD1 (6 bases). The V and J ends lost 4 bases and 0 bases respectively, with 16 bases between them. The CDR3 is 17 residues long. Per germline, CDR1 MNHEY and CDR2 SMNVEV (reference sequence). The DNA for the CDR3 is TGTGCCAGCAGTTCAGCTTTGGACAGTAATAGCAATCAGCCCCAGCATTTT. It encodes CASSSALDSNSNQPQHF.

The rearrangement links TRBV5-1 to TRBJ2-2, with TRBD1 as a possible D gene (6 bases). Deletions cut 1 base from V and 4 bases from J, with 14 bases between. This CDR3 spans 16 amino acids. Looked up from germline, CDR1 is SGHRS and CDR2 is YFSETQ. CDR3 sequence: CASSLLGGMSTGELFF. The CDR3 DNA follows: TGCGCCAGCAGCTTGTTAGGGGGTATGAGCACCGGGGAGCTGTTTTTT. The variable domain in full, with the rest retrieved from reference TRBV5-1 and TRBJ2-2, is KAGVTQTPRYLIKTRGQQVTLSCSPISGHRSVSWYQQTPGQGLQFLFEYFSETQRNKGNFPGRFSGRQFSNSRSEMNVSTLELGDSALYLCASSLLGGMSTGELFFGEGSRLTVL.

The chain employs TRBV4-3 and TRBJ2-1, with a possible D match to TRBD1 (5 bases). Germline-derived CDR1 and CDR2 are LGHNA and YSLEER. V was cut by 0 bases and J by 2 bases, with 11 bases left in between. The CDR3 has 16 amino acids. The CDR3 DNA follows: TGCGCCAGCAGCCAAGATATCCAGGGCCCCTACAATGAGCAGTTCTTC. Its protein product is CASSQDIQGPYNEQFF.